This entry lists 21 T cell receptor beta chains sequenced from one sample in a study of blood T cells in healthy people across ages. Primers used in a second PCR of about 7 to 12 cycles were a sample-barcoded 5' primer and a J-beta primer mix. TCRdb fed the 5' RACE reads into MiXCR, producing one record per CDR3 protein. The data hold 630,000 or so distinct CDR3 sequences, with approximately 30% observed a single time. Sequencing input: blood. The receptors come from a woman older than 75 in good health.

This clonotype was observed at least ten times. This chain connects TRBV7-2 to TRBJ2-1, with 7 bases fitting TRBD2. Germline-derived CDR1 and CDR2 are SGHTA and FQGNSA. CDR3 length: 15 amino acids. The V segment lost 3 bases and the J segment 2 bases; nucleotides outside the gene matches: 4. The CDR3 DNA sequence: TGTGCCAGCAGCTTTCCGGCGGGGGCCTACAATGAGCAGTTCTTC. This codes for CASSFPAGAYNEQFF.

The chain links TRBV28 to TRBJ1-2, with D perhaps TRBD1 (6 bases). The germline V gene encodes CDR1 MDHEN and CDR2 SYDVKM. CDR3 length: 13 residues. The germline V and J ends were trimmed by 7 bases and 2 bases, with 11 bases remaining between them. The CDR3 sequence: CASTTTGNYGYTF. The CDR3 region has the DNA TGTGCCAGCACTACGACAGGCAACTATGGCTACACCTTC.

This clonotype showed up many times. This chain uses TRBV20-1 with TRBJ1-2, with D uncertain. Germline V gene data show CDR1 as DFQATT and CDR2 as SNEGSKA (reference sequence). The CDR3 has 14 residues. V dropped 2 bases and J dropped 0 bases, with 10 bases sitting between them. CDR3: CSARFPVSNYGYTF. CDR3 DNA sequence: TGCAGTGCTAGATTCCCAGTTTCTAACTATGGCTACACCTTC.

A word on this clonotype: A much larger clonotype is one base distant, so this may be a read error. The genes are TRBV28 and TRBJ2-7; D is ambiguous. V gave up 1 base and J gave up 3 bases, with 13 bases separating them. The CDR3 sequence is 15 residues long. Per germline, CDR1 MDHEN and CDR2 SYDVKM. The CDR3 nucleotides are TGTGCCAGCAGTTTATTCCGGGTGGGGATCTACGAGCAGTACTTC. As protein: CASSLFRVGIYEQYF.

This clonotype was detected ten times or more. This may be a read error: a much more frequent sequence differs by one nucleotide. DNA of the CDR3: TGTGCCAGCAGTTATGGGACAGGGTCATACAATGAGCAGTACTTC. This translates into CASSYGTGSYNEQYF. The chain links TRBV6-5 to TRBJ2-7, with 9 nucleotides matching TRBD1. The length of the CDR3 is 15 residues. Germline V gives CDR1 MNHEY, CDR2 SVGAGI. J was trimmed by 7 bases and V by 3 bases; bases with no gene match: 10.

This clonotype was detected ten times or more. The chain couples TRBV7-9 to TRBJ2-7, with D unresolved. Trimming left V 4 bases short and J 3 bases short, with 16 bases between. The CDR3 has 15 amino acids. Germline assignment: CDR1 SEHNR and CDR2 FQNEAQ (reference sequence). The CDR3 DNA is TGTGCCAGCAGCTCGGTTGCCCCTTTATACTACGAGCAGTACTTC. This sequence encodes CASSSVAPLYYEQYF. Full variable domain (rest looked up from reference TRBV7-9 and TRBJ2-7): DTGVSQNPRHKITKRGQNVTFRCDPISEHNRLYWYRQTLGQGPEFLTYFQNEAQLEKSRLLSDRFSAERPKGSFSTLEIQRTEQGDSAMYLCASSSVAPLYYEQYFGPGTRLTVT.

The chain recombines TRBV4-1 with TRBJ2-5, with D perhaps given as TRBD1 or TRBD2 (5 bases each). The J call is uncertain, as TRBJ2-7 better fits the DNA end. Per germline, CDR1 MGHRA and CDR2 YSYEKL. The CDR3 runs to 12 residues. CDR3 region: CASSQGTDEQYF. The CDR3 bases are TGCGCCAGCAGCCAGGGGACCGACGAGCAGTACTTC.

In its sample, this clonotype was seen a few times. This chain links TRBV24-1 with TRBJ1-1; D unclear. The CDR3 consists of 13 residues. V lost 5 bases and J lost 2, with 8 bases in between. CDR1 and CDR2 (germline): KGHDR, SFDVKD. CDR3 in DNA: TGTGCCACCAGTGTGGGGATAAACACTGAAGCTTTCTTT. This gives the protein CATSVGINTEAFF.

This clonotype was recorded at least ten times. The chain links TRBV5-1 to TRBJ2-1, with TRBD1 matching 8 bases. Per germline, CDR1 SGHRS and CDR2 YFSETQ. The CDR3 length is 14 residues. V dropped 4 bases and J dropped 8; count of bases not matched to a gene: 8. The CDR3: CASSRSGGNDEQFF. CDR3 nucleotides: TGCGCCAGCAGCAGGTCAGGGGGCAACGATGAGCAGTTCTTC.

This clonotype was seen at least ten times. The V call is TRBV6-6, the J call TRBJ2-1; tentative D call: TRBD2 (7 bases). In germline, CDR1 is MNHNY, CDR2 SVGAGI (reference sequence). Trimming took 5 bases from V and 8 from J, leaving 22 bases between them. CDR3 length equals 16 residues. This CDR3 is CASSDPGGRGIDEQFF. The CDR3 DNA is TGTGCCAGCAGTGACCCGGGAGGCAGGGGTATCGATGAGCAGTTCTTC.

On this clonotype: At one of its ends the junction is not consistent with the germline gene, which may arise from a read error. The CDR3 coding sequence is TGTAGTGCTAGAGATACCCGGGGGCTAGACAATCAGCCCCAGCATTTT. Protein sequence: CSARDTRGLDNQPQHF. The rearrangement joins TRBV20-1 to TRBJ1-5; tentative D call: TRBD1 (6 bases). The CDR3 totals 16 residues. Germline V gene sequence: CDR1 DFQATT, CDR2 SNEGSKA (reference sequence).

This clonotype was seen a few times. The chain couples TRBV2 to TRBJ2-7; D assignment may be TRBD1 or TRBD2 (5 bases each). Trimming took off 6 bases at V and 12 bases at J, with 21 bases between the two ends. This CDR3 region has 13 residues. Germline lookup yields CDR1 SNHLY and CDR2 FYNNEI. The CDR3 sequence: CASRTGLLPLWYF. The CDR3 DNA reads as TGTGCCAGCAGGACGGGGCTACTACCTTTATGGTACTTC.

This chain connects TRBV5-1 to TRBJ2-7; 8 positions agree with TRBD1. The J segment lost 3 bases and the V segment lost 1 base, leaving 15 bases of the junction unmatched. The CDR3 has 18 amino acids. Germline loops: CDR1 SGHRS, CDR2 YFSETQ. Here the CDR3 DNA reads TGCGCCAGCAGCTTGATCCGGGCGGGGACAGGTCCATTCTACGAGCAGTACTTC. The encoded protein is CASSLIRAGTGPFYEQYF.

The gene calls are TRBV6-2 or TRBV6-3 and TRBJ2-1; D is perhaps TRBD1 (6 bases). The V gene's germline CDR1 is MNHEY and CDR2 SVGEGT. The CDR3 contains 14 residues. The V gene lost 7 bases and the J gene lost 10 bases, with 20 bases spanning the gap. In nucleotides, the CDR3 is TGTGCCAGCACTCGCGACAGGAGCTCCTACGAGCAGTTCTTC. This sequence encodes CASTRDRSSYEQFF.

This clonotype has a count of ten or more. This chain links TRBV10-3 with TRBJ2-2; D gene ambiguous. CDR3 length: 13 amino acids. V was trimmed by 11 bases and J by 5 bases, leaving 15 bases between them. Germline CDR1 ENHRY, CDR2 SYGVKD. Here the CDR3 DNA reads TGTGCCCTCCAGGCTGGTGGAACCGGGGAGCTGTTTTTT. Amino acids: CALQAGGTGELFF.

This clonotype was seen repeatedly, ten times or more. The DNA of the CDR3 is TGTGCCATCAGTGACGGACTCAGGTCCTACGAGCAGTACTTC. It translates to CAISDGLRSYEQYF. The chain employs TRBV10-3 and TRBJ2-7; a weak D match, TRBD2 (5 bases). This CDR3 has 14 residues. V lost 3 bases and J lost 1, with 10 bases in between. Germline V gives CDR1 ENHRY, CDR2 SYGVKD.

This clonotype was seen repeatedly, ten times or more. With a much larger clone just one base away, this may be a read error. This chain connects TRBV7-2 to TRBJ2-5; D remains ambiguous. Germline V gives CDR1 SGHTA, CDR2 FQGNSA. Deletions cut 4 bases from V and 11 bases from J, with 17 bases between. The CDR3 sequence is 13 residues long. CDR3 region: CASSSHFGNEQYF. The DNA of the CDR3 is TGTGCCAGCAGCTCACATTTCGGTAATGAGCAGTACTTC. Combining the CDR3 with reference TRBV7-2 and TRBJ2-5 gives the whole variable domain GAGVSQSPSNKVTEKGKDVELRCDPISGHTALYWYRQSLGQGLEFLIYFQGNSAPDKSGLPSDRFSAERTGGSVSTLTIQRTQQEDSAVYLCASSSHFGNEQYFGPGTRLLVL.

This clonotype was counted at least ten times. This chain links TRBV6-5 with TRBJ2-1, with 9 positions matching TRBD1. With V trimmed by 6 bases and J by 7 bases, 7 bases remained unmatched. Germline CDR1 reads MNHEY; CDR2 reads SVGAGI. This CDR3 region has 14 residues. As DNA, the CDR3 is TGTGCCAGCAGCTCCGGGACAGGGTTGAATGAGCAGTTCTTC. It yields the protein CASSSGTGLNEQFF.

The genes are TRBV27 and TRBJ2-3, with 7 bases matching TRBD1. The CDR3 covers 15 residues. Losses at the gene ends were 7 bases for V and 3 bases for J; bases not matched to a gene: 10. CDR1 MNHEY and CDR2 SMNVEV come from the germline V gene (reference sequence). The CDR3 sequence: CASTPQGKRTDTQYF. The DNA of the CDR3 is TGTGCCAGCACCCCACAGGGGAAGAGGACAGATACGCAGTATTTT.

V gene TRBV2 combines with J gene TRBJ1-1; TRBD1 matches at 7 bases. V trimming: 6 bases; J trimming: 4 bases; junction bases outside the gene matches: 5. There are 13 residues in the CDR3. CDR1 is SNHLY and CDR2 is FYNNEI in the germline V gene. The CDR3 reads CASSQDRTTEAFF. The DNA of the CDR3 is TGTGCCAGCAGCCAGGACAGGACCACTGAAGCTTTCTTT.

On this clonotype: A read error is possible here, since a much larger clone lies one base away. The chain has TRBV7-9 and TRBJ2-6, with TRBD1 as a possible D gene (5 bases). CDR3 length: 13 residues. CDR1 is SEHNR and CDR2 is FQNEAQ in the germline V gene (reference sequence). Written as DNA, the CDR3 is TGTGCCAGCAGATCAAGTGGGGCCAACGCCCTGACTTTC. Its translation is CASRSSGANALTF.